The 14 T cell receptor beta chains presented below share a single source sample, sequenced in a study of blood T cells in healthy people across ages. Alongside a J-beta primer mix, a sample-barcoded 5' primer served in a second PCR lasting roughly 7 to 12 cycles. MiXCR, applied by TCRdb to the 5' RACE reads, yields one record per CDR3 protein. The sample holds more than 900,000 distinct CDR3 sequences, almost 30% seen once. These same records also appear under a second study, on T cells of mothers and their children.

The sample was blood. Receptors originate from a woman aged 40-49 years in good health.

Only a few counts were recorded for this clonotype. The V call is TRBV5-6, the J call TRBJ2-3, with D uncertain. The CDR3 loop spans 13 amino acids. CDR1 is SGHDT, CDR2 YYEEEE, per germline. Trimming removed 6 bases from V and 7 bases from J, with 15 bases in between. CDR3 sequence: CASNPMTGNTQYF. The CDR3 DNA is TGTGCCAGCAACCCAATGACGGGCAATACGCAGTATTTT.

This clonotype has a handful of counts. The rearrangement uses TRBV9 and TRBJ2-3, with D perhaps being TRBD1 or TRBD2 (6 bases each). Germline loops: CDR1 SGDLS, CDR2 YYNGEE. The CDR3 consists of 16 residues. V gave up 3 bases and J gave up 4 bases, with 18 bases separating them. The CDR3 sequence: CASSESGGPRADTQYF. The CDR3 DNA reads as TGTGCCAGCAGCGAGAGTGGGGGGCCTAGAGCAGATACGCAGTATTTT.

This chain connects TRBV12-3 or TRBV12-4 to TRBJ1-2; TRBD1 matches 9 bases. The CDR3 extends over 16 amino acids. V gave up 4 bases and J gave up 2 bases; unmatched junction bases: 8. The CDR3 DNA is TGTGCCAGCAGTTCCCGTCCCGGGACAGGGAACTATGGCTACACCTTC. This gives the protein CASSSRPGTGNYGYTF.

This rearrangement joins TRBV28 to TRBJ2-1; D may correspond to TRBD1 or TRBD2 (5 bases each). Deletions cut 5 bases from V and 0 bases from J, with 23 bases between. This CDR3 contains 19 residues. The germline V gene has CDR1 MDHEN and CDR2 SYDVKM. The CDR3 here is CASSGYIGVGEDSYNEQFF. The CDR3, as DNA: TGTGCCAGCAGTGGTTACATCGGAGTGGGGGAAGACTCCTACAATGAGCAGTTCTTC. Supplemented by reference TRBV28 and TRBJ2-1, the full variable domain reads DVKVTQSSRYLVKRTGEKVFLECVQDMDHENMFWYRQDPGLGLRLIYFSYDVKMKEKGDIPEGYSVSREKKERFSLILESASTNQTSMYLCASSGYIGVGEDSYNEQFFGPGTRLTVL.

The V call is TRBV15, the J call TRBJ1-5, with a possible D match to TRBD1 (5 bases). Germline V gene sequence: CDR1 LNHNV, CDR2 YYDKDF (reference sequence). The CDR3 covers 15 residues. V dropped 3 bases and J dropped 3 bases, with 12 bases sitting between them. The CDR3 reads CATSRVPGTNQPQHF. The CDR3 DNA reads TGTGCCACCAGCAGGGTTCCTGGGACCAATCAGCCCCAGCATTTT. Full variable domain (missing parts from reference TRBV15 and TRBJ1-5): DAMVIQNPRYQVTQFGKPVTLSCSQTLNHNVMYWYQQKSSQAPKLLFHYYDKDFNNEADTPDNFQSRRPNTSFCFLDIRSPGLGDTAMYLCATSRVPGTNQPQHFGDGTRLSIL.

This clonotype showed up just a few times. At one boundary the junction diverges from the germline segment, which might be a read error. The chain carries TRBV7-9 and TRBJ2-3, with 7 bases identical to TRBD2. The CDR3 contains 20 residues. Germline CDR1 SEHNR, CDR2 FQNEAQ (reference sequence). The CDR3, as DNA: TGTTCCAGCAGCTTAAGGTCAACTAGCGCCCTTAGCACACGTCTGGATACGCAGTATTTT. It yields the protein CSSSLRSTSALSTRLDTQYF.

CDR3 sequence: CSAPYGGAYTDTQYF. The CDR3 coding sequence is TGCAGTGCTCCCTACGGGGGGGCTTATACAGATACGCAGTATTTT. The V call is TRBV20-1, the J call TRBJ2-3, with 8 bases lining up with TRBD2. CDR1 and CDR2 from the germline V gene are DFQATT and SNEGSKA (reference sequence). The CDR3 contains 15 residues. J was trimmed by 3 bases and V by 5 bases; bases with no gene match: 10.

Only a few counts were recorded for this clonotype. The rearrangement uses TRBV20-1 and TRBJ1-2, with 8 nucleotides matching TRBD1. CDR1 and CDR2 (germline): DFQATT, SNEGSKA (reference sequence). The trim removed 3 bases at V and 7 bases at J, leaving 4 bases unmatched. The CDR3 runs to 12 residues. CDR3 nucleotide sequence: TGCAGTGCTAGGGAGACAGGGGCTGGCTACACCTTC. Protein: CSARETGAGYTF.

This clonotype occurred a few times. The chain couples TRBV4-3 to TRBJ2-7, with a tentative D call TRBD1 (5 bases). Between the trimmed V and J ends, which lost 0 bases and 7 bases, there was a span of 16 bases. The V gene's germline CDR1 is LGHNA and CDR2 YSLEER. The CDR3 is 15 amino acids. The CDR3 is CASSQDSAGWGEQYF. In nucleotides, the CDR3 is TGCGCCAGCAGCCAAGATTCGGCAGGGTGGGGTGAGCAGTACTTC.

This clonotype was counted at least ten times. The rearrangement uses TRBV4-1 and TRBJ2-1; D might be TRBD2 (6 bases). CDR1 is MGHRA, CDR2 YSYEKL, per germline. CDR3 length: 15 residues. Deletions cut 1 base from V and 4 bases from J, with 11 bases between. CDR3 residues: CASSQGLGGYNEQFF. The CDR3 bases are TGCGCCAGCAGCCAAGGGCTGGGGGGATACAATGAGCAGTTCTTC.

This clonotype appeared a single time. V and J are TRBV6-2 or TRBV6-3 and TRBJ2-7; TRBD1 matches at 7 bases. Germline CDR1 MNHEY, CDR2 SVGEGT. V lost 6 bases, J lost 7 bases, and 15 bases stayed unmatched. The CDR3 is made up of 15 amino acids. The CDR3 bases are TGTGCCAGCAGGGGTACAGGGGCCACTATGGATGAGCAGTACTTC. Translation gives CASRGTGATMDEQYF.

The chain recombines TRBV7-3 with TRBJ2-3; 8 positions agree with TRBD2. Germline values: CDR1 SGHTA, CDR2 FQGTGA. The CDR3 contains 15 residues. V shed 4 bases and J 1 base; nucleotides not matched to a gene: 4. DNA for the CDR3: TGTGCCAGCAGCTCTACAGCGGGGGGCACAGATACGCAGTATTTT. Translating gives CASSSTAGGTDTQYF.

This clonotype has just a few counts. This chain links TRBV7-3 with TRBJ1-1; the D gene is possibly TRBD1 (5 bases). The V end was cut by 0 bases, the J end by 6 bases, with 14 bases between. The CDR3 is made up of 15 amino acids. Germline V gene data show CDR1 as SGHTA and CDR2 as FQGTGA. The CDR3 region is CASSLTPGAGAEAFF. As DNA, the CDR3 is TGTGCCAGCAGCTTAACGCCCGGGGCGGGAGCTGAAGCTTTCTTT.

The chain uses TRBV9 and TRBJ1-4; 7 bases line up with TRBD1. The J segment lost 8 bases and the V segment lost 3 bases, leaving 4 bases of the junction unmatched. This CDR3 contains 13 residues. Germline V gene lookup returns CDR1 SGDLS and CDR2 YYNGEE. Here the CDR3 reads CASSEGQREKLFF. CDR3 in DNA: TGTGCCAGCAGCGAGGGACAGAGAGAAAAACTGTTTTTT.